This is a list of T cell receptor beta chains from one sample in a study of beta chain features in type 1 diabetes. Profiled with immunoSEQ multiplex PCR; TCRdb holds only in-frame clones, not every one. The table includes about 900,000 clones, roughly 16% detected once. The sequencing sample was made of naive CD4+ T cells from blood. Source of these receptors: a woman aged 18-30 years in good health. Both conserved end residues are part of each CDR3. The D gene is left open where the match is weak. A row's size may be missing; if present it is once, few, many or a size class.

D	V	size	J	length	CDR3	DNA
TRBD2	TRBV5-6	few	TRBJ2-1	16	CASSLASASGYNEQFF	TGTGCCAGCAGCTTGGCCTCGGCTAGCGGGTACAATGAGCAGTTCTTC
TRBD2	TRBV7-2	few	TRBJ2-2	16	CASSLTGTSDTGELFF	TGTGCCAGCAGTTTAACCGGGACTAGCGACACCGGGGAGCTGTTTTTT
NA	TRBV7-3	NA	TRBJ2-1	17	CASSARPYRVGYNEQFF	TGTGCCAGCAGCGCTCGACCTTACAGGGTTGGGTACAATGAGCAGTTCTTC
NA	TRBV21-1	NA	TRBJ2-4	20	CASSKALPGVEVLAKNIQYF	TGTGCCAGCAGCAAAGCGCTACCTGGGGTGGAGGTTCTAGCCAAAAACATTCAGTACTTC
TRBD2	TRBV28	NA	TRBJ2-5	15	CASSFQAGVPETQYF	TGTGCCAGCAGTTTCCAAGCGGGAGTTCCAGAGACCCAGTACTTC
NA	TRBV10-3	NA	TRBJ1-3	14	CAIRSGTIGNTIYF	TGTGCCATCAGGTCCGGGACAATAGGAAACACCATATATTTT
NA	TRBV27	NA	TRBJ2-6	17	CASSPQSRGSGANVLTF	TGTGCCAGCAGTCCCCAATCACGGGGGTCTGGGGCCAACGTCCTGACTTTC
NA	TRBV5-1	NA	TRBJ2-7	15	CASSHVAGILYEQYF	TGCGCCAGTTCTCATGTAGCCGGTATTCTCTACGAGCAGTACTTC
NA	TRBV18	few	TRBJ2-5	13	CASSPMEQETQYF	TGTGCCAGCTCACCTATGGAACAAGAGACCCAGTACTTC
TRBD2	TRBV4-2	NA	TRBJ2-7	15	CASSQSASGIYEQYF	TGTGCCAGCAGCCAATCGGCTAGCGGAATCTACGAGCAGTACTTC
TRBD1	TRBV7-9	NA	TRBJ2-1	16	CASSPELGQGGGGQFF	TGTGCCAGCAGCCCGGAATTGGGACAGGGTGGTGGTGGGCAGTTCTTC
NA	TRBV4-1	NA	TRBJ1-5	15	CASSQLVGSNQPQHF	TGCGCCAGCAGCCAGTTGGTCGGGAGCAATCAGCCCCAGCATTTT
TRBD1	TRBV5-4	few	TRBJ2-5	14	CASSQGQGQETQYF	TGTGCCAGCAGCCAAGGACAGGGCCAAGAGACCCAGTACTTC
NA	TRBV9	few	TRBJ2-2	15	CASSVVPGGTGELFF	TGTGCCAGCAGCGTAGTTCCTGGGGGCACCGGGGAGCTGTTTTTT
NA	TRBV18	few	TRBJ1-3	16	CASSPTVRSGGNTIYF	TGTGCCAGCTCACCAACTGTCCGTTCGGGCGGAAACACCATATATTTT
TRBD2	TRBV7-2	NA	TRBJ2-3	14	CASGTSKSTDTQYF	TGTGCGAGCGGGACTAGCAAGAGCACAGATACGCAGTATTTT
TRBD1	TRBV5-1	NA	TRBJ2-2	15	CASSTRDRGNGELFF	TGCGCCAGCAGCACCCGGGACAGGGGGAACGGGGAGCTGTTTTTT
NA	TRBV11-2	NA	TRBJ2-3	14	CASRGFPHTDTQYF	TGTGCCAGCAGAGGGTTTCCACACACAGATACGCAGTATTTT
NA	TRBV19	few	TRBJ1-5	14	CASSIDYRNQPQHF	TGTGCCAGTAGTATAGATTACAGGAATCAGCCCCAGCATTTT
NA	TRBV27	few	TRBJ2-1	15	CASSLLGPLVNEQFF	TGTGCCAGCAGTTTATTGGGTCCCCTGGTCAATGAGCAGTTCTTC
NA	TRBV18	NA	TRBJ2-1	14	CASSPAPGADEQFF	TGTGCCAGCTCACCAGCCCCGGGGGCGGATGAGCAGTTCTTC
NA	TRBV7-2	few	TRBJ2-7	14	CASSLTSRVHEQYF	TGTGCCAGCAGCCTGACTAGTAGGGTCCACGAGCAGTACTTC
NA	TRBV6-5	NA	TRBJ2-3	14	CASSKTGPTDTQYF	TGTGCCAGCAGTAAAACGGGACCCACAGATACGCAGTATTTT
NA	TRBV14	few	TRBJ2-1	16	CASSHVLGPSYNEQFF	TGTGCCAGCAGCCACGTACTAGGACCCTCCTACAATGAGCAGTTCTTC
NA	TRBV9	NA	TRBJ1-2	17	CASSVGPHGRDLNGYTF	TGTGCCAGCAGCGTTGGCCCTCACGGGCGGGATCTGAATGGCTACACCTTC
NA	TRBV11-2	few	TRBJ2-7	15	CASSHERSKGGEQYF	TGTGCCAGCAGCCACGAGCGGAGCAAAGGGGGAGAGCAGTACTTC
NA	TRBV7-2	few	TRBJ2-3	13	CASSLPVKDTQYF	TGTGCCAGCAGCCTCCCGGTCAAAGATACGCAGTATTTT
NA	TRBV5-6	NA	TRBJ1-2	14	CASRLLDPNYGYTF	TGTGCCAGCCGTTTATTGGACCCTAACTATGGCTACACCTTC
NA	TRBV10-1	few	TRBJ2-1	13	CASSLDGWDEQFF	TGCGCCAGCAGTTTGGACGGGTGGGATGAGCAGTTCTTC
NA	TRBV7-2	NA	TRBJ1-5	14	CASSLGEVTRPQHF	TGTGCCAGCAGCTTAGGCGAGGTCACAAGGCCCCAGCATTTT